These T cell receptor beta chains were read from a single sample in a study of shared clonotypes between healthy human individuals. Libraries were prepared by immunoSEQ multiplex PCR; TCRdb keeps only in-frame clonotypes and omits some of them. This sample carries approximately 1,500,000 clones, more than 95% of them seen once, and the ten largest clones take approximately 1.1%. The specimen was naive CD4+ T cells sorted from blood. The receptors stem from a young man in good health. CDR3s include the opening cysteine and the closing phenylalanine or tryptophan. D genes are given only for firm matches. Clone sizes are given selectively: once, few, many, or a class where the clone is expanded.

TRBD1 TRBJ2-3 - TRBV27 CASSQLRGDRGIADTQYF TGTGCCAGCAGTCAGCTTCGCGGGGACAGGGGGATCGCAGATACGCAGTATTTT
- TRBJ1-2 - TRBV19 CASSTQPSLYGYTF TGTGCCAGTAGTACCCAGCCTTCCCTCTATGGCTACACCTTC
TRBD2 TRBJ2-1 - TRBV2 CASSEVSWLAGGDEQFF TGTGCCAGCAGTGAAGTTTCGTGGCTAGCGGGAGGAGATGAGCAGTTCTTC
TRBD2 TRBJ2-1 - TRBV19 CASSMDLAGGSYNEQFF TGTGCCAGTAGTATGGATCTAGCGGGGGGCTCCTACAATGAGCAGTTCTTC
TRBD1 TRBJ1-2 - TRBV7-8 CASSPLRQGAFNGYTF TGTGCCAGCAGCCCTCTACGACAGGGGGCTTTCAATGGCTACACCTTC
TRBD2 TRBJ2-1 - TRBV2 CASSPGLVGEQFF TGTGCCAGCAGTCCGGGACTAGTCGGGGAGCAGTTCTTC
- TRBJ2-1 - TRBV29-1 CSVGQNNEQFF TGCAGCGTTGGACAGAACAATGAGCAGTTCTTC
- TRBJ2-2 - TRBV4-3 CASSPVGRNTGELFF TGCGCCAGCAGCCCCGTGGGTCGAAACACCGGGGAGCTGTTTTTT
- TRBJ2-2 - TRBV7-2 CASSKGHETGELFF TGTGCCAGCAGCAAGGGACATGAAACCGGGGAGCTGTTTTTT
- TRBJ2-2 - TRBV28 CASSPRGDTGELFF TGTGCCAGCAGTCCAAGGGGCGACACCGGGGAGCTGTTTTTT
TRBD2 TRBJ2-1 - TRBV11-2 CASSLVAGGVYNEQFF TGTGCCAGCAGCTTAGTGGCGGGAGGGGTCTACAATGAGCAGTTCTTC
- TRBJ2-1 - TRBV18 CASSLTPAGFDEQFF TGTGCCAGCTCACTCACCCCCGCGGGATTCGATGAGCAGTTCTTC
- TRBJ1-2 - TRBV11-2 CASSPGLRGNYGYTF TGTGCCAGCAGCCCCGGGCTCCGAGGGAACTATGGCTACACCTTC
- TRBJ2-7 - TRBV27 CASQTGVGVYEQYF TGTGCCAGTCAAACGGGGGTGGGGGTCTACGAGCAGTACTTC
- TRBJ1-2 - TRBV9 CASRSGLGGDGYTF TGTGCCAGCAGATCGGGGTTGGGGGGTGATGGCTACACCTTC
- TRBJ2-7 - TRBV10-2 CASISAGRVDYEQYF TGCGCCAGCATATCGGCGGGAAGGGTTGACTACGAGCAGTACTTC
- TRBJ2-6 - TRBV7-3 CASSLTPVLGSGANVLTF TGTGCCAGCAGCTTAACCCCCGTTTTAGGCTCTGGGGCCAACGTCCTGACTTTC
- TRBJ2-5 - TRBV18 CASSPGRWETQYF TGTGCCAGCTCACCGGGAAGGTGGGAGACCCAGTACTTC
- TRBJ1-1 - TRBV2 CASSDDTEAFF TGTGCCAGCAGTGATGACACTGAAGCTTTCTTT
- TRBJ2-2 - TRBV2 CASSEAAGGPFF TGTGCCAGCAGTGAAGCGGCAGGGGGGCCGTTTTTT
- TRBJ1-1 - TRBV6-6 CASSRSEIEAFF TGTGCCAGCAGTCGATCGGAAATTGAAGCTTTCTTT
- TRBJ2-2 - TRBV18 CASSPTRRGGSGELFF TGTGCCAGCTCACCAACCCGAAGAGGGGGGTCCGGGGAGCTGTTTTTT
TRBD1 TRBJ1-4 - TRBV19 CASKGTAIGEKLFF TGTGCCAGTAAGGGGACAGCGATCGGGGAAAAACTGTTTTTT
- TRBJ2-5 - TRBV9 CASSPRDSQETQYF TGTGCCAGCAGCCCAAGGGATAGCCAAGAGACCCAGTACTTC
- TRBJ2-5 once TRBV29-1 CSVEETTGRQTQYF TGCAGCGTTGAAGAGACGACAGGGAGGCAGACCCAGTACTTC
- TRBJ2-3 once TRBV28 CASSFRASTDTQYF TGTGCCAGCAGTTTTCGGGCAAGCACAGATACGCAGTATTTT
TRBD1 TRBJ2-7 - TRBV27 CASSLGTGTGPYEQYF TGTGCCAGCAGTTTAGGGACCGGGACAGGGCCCTACGAGCAGTACTTC
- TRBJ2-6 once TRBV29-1 CSTYSGANVLTF TGCAGCACTTACTCTGGGGCCAACGTCCTGACTTTC
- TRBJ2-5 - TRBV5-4 CASTPIGEQETQYF TGTGCCAGCACTCCTATTGGGGAACAAGAGACCCAGTACTTC
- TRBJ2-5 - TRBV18 CASSPDRGRQETQYF TGTGCCAGCTCACCGGACCGCGGGCGCCAAGAGACCCAGTACTTC
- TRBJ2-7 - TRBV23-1 CASSPQPLPGHLSYEQYF TGCGCCAGCAGTCCGCAACCCCTCCCGGGACACCTCTCCTACGAGCAGTACTTC
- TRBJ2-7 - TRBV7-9 CASSQAARSYEQYF TGTGCCAGCAGCCAGGCGGCACGTTCCTACGAGCAGTACTTC
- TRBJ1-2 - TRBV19 CASSPDIRINYGYTF TGTGCCAGTAGCCCTGACATAAGGATTAACTATGGCTACACCTTC
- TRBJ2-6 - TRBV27 CASSFWAGANVLTF TGTGCCAGCAGTTTCTGGGCTGGGGCCAACGTCCTGACTTTC
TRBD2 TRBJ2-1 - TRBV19 CASSIGLAGADEQFF TGTGCCAGTAGTATCGGACTAGCGGGAGCCGATGAGCAGTTCTTC
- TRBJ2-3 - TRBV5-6 CASSLSAWGGTDTQYF TGTGCCAGCAGCTTGAGTGCTTGGGGAGGCACAGATACGCAGTATTTT
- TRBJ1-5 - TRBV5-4 CASSLKGSNQPQHF TGTGCCAGCAGCTTGAAAGGTAGCAATCAGCCCCAGCATTTT
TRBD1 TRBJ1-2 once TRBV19 CASSPTGPSYGYTF TGTGCCAGTAGTCCGACAGGGCCGAGCTATGGCTACACCTTC
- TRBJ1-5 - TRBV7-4 CASSLVGPNQPQHF TGTGCCAGCAGCTTAGTGGGACCCAATCAGCCCCAGCATTTT
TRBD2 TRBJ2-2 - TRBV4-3 CASSHTAGGGPGELFF TGCGCCAGCAGCCATACAGCGGGAGGGGGGCCCGGGGAGCTGTTTTTT
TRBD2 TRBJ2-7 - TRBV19 CASEDERETSYEQYF TGTGCCTCAGAGGACGAGCGGGAGACCTCCTACGAGCAGTACTTC
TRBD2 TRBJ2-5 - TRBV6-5 CASSYLAGGQGTQYF TGTGCCAGCAGTTACTTAGCGGGAGGGCAAGGGACCCAGTACTTC
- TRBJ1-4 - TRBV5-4 CASSSLKGGGQVNEKLFF TGTGCCAGCAGCTCCCTAAAGGGTGGGGGGCAGGTTAATGAAAAACTGTTTTTT
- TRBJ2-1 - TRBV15 CATSRAGYNEQFF TGTGCCACCAGCAGAGCCGGGTACAATGAGCAGTTCTTC
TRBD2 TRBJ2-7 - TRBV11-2 CASSLRPASGRHEQYF TGTGCCAGCAGCCTAAGGCCGGCTAGCGGGAGACACGAGCAGTACTTC
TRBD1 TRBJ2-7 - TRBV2 CASTGQVYEQYF TGTGCCAGCACCGGACAGGTCTACGAGCAGTACTTC
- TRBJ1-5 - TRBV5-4 CASKLTTQEGLQGPQHF TGTGCCAGCAAACTTACTACACAGGAGGGGCTGCAAGGGCCCCAGCATTTT
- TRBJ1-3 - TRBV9 CASSVGNTIYF TGTGCCAGCAGCGTCGGAAACACCATATATTTT
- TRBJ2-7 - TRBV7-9 CASSPESNEQYF TGTGCCAGCAGCCCAGAAAGCAACGAGCAGTACTTC
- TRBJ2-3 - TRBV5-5 CASSSRLAHTDTQYF TGTGCCAGCAGCTCTCGTCTAGCTCACACAGATACGCAGTATTTT
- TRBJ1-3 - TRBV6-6 CASSVVRGSGHTIYF TGTGCCAGCAGTGTGGTTCGGGGATCAGGGCACACCATATATTTT
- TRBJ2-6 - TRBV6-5 CASSYSGSGANVLTF TGTGCCAGCAGTTATAGTGGGTCCGGGGCCAACGTCCTGACTTTC
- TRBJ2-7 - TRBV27 CASSPRWQSSYEQYF TGTGCCAGCAGCCCAAGGTGGCAGAGCTCCTACGAGCAGTACTTC
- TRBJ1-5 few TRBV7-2 CASSLAGGNQPQHF TGTGCCAGCAGCTTAGCGGGAGGCAATCAGCCCCAGCATTTT